The text below deals with one T cell receptor (beta chain). Its antigen is as yet unknown. This sample stems from a study of cytotoxic CD8 clonotypes in ibrutinib-treated CLL. Study-level background: There were roughly 10 relapsed/refractory patients and some 15 treatment-naive patients, and roughly 18 were IGHV unmutated. It was after a median approximately eleven months of treatment, range 6 to 36, that response samples were taken. Study-wide results and limits: On treatment, the uncommon public clonotypes contracted or remained stable.

Germline V CDR1 and CDR2: SGHTA, FQGNSA. This CDR3 region has 12 residues. The V and J ends lost 7 bases and 13 bases, in that order; junction bases with no gene match: 10. The protocol was immunoSEQ multiplex PCR, while the TCRdb copy is restricted to in-frame clones and leaves out a portion. The table includes fewer than 400,000 clones, approximately 67% detected once. Specimen: PBMCs, collected after 36 months of ibrutinib treatment. V usage is TRBV7-2 and J usage is TRBJ2-1; TRBD2 matches 7 bases. This clonotype originated in a human donor with chronic lymphocytic leukemia. The CDR3, as DNA: TGTGCCAGCACAAGCGGGAACACGGGTCAGTTCTTC. This sequence encodes CASTSGNTGQFF.